This entry concerns a single T cell receptor beta chain. Its specificity is unknown. Here immunoSEQ multiplex PCR was the method, and the copy in TCRdb shows in-frame clones only, minus some. The table records about 24,000 clones, 93% of them present only once. This specimen comes from a study of CD4 T cell repertoires in COVID-19. Study-level background: Other coronavirus spike proteins restimulated relabeled CFSE-low cells expanded with IL-2 for over 8 days.

The length of the CDR3 is 15 residues. Sequencing was done directly on freshly isolated, uncultured memory T cells. Findings and limits, study-wide: Between about 6 and 28% of SARS-CoV-2 clonotypes also appeared in SARS-CoV and/or HKU1 spike cultures. Suggested intraclonal diversification: top SARS-CoV-2-reactive clonotypes appeared in two or three memory subsets.

This rearrangement joins TRBV21-1 to TRBJ2-5; TRBD1 was called by the table and not checked on the DNA. TRBV21-1 represents a pseudogene. This TCR was recovered from a human donor who had COVID-19. This specimen was circulating follicular helper CD4+ T cells (cTfh) from blood, taken before the COVID-19 pandemic. The CDR3: CASSKVGTGKETQYF. The DNA for the CDR3 is TGTGCCAGCAGCAAAGTGGGGACAGGGAAAGAGACCCAGTACTTC.